These 27 T cell receptor beta chains originate from one sample sequenced in a study of shared clonotypes between healthy human individuals. Sequencing was performed with immunoSEQ multiplex PCR; in TCRdb, only in-frame clones are kept and a portion is missing. This sample has over 2 million clones; 90% to 95% occur once, and the top ten carry about 0.13%. The sample comprised naive CD4+ T cells sorted from blood. Subset given: CD45RA+ positively selected. Receptors originate from a man between 18 and 29 years old in good health.

This chain uses TRBV7-2 with TRBJ2-3; D is unclear. CDR1 and CDR2 (germline): SGHTA, FQGNSA. V lost 4 bases and J lost 8, with 22 bases in between. The CDR3 covers 16 residues. The CDR3 coding sequence is TGTGCCAGCAGCTCCATGTTTTGGTCCGGTGCAGCTACGCAGTATTTT. Translating gives CASSSMFWSGAATQYF.

This chain joins TRBV10-3 and TRBJ2-2; TRBD2 might be the D (6 bases). CDR3 length: 15 amino acids. Germline CDR1 is ENHRY and CDR2 is SYGVKD. The V gene lost 2 bases and the J gene lost 0 bases, with 7 bases spanning the gap. DNA of the CDR3: TGTGCCATCAGTGAGGGAGGGGCGAACACCGGGGAGCTGTTTTTT. Protein: CAISEGGANTGELFF.

The chain couples TRBV19 to TRBJ1-6; 8 bases line up with TRBD1. V lost 6 bases, J lost 7 bases, and 8 bases stayed unmatched. The CDR3 length is 15 residues. Germline CDR1 and CDR2: LNHDA and SQIVND (reference sequence). In DNA form, the CDR3 reads TGTGCCAGTAGCACGTCAGGGGGCCCAAATTCACCCCTCCACTTT. Protein: CASSTSGGPNSPLHF.

The chain carries TRBV7-6 and TRBJ2-5; D unresolved. Germline V gene data show CDR1 as SGHVS and CDR2 as FNYEAQ. The CDR3 is 14 residues long. V lost 3 bases, J lost 0 bases, and 8 bases lay in between. In DNA form, the CDR3 reads TGTGCCAGCAGCTTTCCAAAGTACCAAGAGACCCAGTACTTC. Amino acid sequence: CASSFPKYQETQYF.

The chain uses TRBV9 and TRBJ2-1; TRBD2 aligns across 9 bases. J lost 5 bases, V lost 0 bases, and 6 bases had no gene match. CDR3 length: 16 amino acids. Germline lookup yields CDR1 SGDLS and CDR2 YYNGEE. CDR3 DNA: TGTGCCAGCAGCGTAGATGGGACTAGCCGTAACAATGAGCAGTTCTTC. It encodes CASSVDGTSRNNEQFF.

The V gene is TRBV10-1, the J gene TRBJ2-7, with a weak D call TRBD2 (5 bases). Trimming cost V 0 bases and J 3 bases, with 15 bases left between them. This CDR3 is built from 16 residues. CDR1 is WNHNN, CDR2 SYGVQD, per germline (reference sequence). Here the CDR3 DNA reads TGCGCCAGCAGTGAGTCACGAGACGGAGGTCGCTACGAGCAGTACTTC. It encodes CASSESRDGGRYEQYF.

The chain has TRBV18 and TRBJ2-7; 11 bases line up with TRBD1. Per germline, CDR1 KGHSH and CDR2 LQKENI. The CDR3 is 18 residues long. With 0 bases clipped from V and 0 bases from J, the junction kept 7 bases outside the gene matches. The CDR3 DNA reads as TGTGCCAGCTCACCACCGACGGTTGGGACAGGGGGCTCCTACGAGCAGTACTTC. Protein sequence: CASSPPTVGTGGSYEQYF.

The table lists this clone with a count of one. The chain carries TRBV5-1 and TRBJ2-7, with D unclear. Germline CDR1 reads SGHRS; CDR2 reads YFSETQ. V was trimmed by 4 bases and J by 0 bases, leaving 11 bases between them. CDR3 size: 14 residues. The CDR3 loop is CASSPPSPSYEQYF. CDR3 bases: TGCGCCAGCAGCCCACCGTCTCCCTCCTACGAGCAGTACTTC.

A note on this clone: The same CDR3 arises from other DNA sequences in this sample as well. V usage is TRBV6-5 and J usage is TRBJ2-7; D perhaps matches TRBD1 (5 bases). The CDR3 runs to 14 residues. The germline gives CDR1 MNHEY, CDR2 SVGAGI. The germline V and J ends were trimmed by 3 bases and 3 bases, with 12 bases remaining between them. CDR3 nucleotides: TGTGCCAGCAGTTATGGTCAGGGTGGCTACGAGCAGTACTTC. Translated, it gives CASSYGQGGYEQYF.

V usage is TRBV9 and J usage is TRBJ1-6, with TRBD1 identical over 11 bases. This CDR3 is 20 amino acids long. Germline trimming cut 4 bases from V and 8 bases from J; bases unmatched to any gene: 20. Germline V CDR1 and CDR2: SGDLS, YYNGEE. The CDR3 reads CASSSGPGQGATWWDSPLHF. CDR3 nucleotide sequence: TGTGCCAGCAGCTCCGGACCTGGACAGGGGGCTACGTGGTGGGATTCACCCCTCCACTTT.

The chain is built from TRBV5-6 and TRBJ2-5, with D hard to call. The CDR3 has 12 amino acids. Germline V gene data show CDR1 as SGHDT and CDR2 as YYEEEE. Deletions cut 0 bases from V and 9 bases from J, with 9 bases between. CDR3 in amino acids: CASSLGVEAQYF. In nucleotides, the CDR3 is TGTGCCAGCAGCTTGGGGGTTGAGGCCCAGTACTTC. The variable domain in full, completed from reference TRBV5-6 and TRBJ2-5, reads DAGVTQSPTHLIKTRGQQVTLRCSPKSGHDTVSWYQQALGQGPQFIFQYYEEEERQRGNFPDRFSGHQFPNYSSELNVNALLLGDSALYLCASSLGVEAQYFGPGTRLLVL.

The chain carries TRBV5-4 and TRBJ1-2, with 7 nucleotides matching TRBD1. The germline V gene encodes CDR1 SGHNT and CDR2 YYREEE (reference sequence). CDR3 length: 14 amino acids. V lost 0 bases and J lost 7; bases outside the gene matches: 6. The CDR3 DNA follows: TGTGCCAGCAGCTTGGACCAGGGGGGAGCTGGCTACACCTTC. This gives the protein CASSLDQGGAGYTF.

This chain joins TRBV5-1 and TRBJ1-4; 11 positions agree with TRBD1. The CDR3 totals 15 residues. Germline V lookup: CDR1 SGHRS, CDR2 YFSETQ. V was pared by 4 bases and J by 7 bases, with 6 bases of the junction left unmatched. In nucleotides, the CDR3 is TGCGCCAGCAGCACCGGACAGGGGGCGAGTGAAAAACTGTTTTTT. Its protein product is CASSTGQGASEKLFF.

The chain carries TRBV5-1 and TRBJ2-7; 9 bases are shared with TRBD1. V gave up 0 bases and J gave up 12 bases; unmatched junction bases: 7. This CDR3 contains 13 residues. The germline V gene encodes CDR1 SGHRS and CDR2 YFSETQ. This chain's CDR3 is CASSLERTGEPYF. The DNA for the CDR3 is TGCGCCAGCAGCTTGGAGAGGACAGGGGAACCGTACTTC.

Of note for this clone: At the DNA level, this CDR3 is encoded by other sequences in the same sample as well. The chain employs TRBV10-3 and TRBJ2-5; the D is unclear. Trimming pared 2 bases from V and 2 bases from J, leaving 6 bases between. The CDR3 runs 13 residues. From germline, CDR1 is ENHRY and CDR2 SYGVKD. The CDR3 DNA is TGTGCCATCAGTGAGGGCTATCAAGAGACCCAGTACTTC. Amino acids: CAISEGYQETQYF.

The CDR3: CASSLVLKPEQYF. CDR3 coding DNA: TGTGCCAGCAGCTTAGTACTTAAACCCGAGCAGTACTTC. V and J are TRBV7-8 and TRBJ2-7, with D unresolved. In germline, CDR1 is SGHVS, CDR2 FQNEAQ. The CDR3 totals 13 residues. Trimming cost V 1 base and J 6 bases, with 10 bases left between them.

The chain has TRBV9 and TRBJ2-7; D is possibly TRBD1 or TRBD2 (7 bases each). V lost 2 bases and J 2 bases, leaving 11 bases between the germline ends. The CDR3 is 14 residues long. Germline V lookup: CDR1 SGDLS, CDR2 YYNGEE. Here the CDR3 reads CASSVRGGAYEQYF. The CDR3, as DNA: TGTGCCAGCAGCGTCAGGGGGGGAGCCTACGAGCAGTACTTC.

This clone has a single count. The V call is TRBV18, the J call TRBJ2-3; 15 bases line up with TRBD2. This CDR3 region has 19 residues. CDR1 is KGHSH and CDR2 is LQKENI in the germline V gene. With 3 bases clipped from V and 4 bases from J, the junction kept 11 bases outside the gene matches. The CDR3 region is CASSPLPGLAGGDSDTQYF. The CDR3 DNA follows: TGTGCCAGCTCACCGTTACCGGGACTAGCGGGGGGCGACTCAGATACGCAGTATTTT. The full variable domain, its missing parts supplied by reference TRBV18 and TRBJ2-3, is NAGVMQNPRHLVRRRGQEARLRCSPMKGHSHVYWYRQLPEEGLKFMVYLQKENIIDESGMPKERFSAEFPKEGPSILRIQQVVRGDSAAYFCASSPLPGLAGGDSDTQYFGPGTRLTVL.

This clone was observed a single time. The rearrangement joins TRBV2 to TRBJ2-3; D perhaps matches TRBD1 (5 bases). Trimming took off 4 bases at V and 2 bases at J, with 7 bases between the two ends. This CDR3 has 13 amino acids. CDR1 SNHLY and CDR2 FYNNEI come from the germline V gene. DNA of the CDR3: TGTGCCAGCAGTGCGGACAACACAGATACGCAGTATTTT. It specifies CASSADNTDTQYF.

This sequence joins TRBV7-8 and TRBJ1-2; tentative D call: TRBD1 (6 bases). The V end was cut by 6 bases, the J end by 6 bases, with 14 bases between. Germline V gene sequence: CDR1 SGHVS, CDR2 FQNEAQ. The CDR3 consists of 13 residues. The CDR3 nucleotides are TGTGCCAGCAGTCACGACAGGCTTGATGGCTACACCTTC. Amino acid sequence: CASSHDRLDGYTF.

V usage is TRBV5-6 and J usage is TRBJ1-2, with no clear D. CDR3 length: 14 residues. CDR1 and CDR2 from the germline V gene are SGHDT and YYEEEE. V lost 2 bases and J lost 5, with 13 bases in between. CDR3 DNA: TGTGCCAGCAGCTTTGGGAGGGTAGAATATGGCTACACCTTC. Amino acid sequence: CASSFGRVEYGYTF.

This sequence joins TRBV6-6 and TRBJ2-7; TRBD2 aligns across 8 bases. Germline CDR1 and CDR2: MNHNY and SVGAGI (reference sequence). With 10 bases clipped from V and 0 bases from J, the junction kept 5 bases outside the gene matches. The length of the CDR3 is 13 residues. DNA for the CDR3: TGTGCCACCATCGCGGGGGGCTCCTACGAGCAGTACTTC. Translated: CATIAGGSYEQYF.

This clone occurred once. The chain joins TRBV4-1 to TRBJ2-1; D might be TRBD2 (6 bases). The V end was cut by 2 bases, the J end by 10 bases, with 9 bases between. The length of the CDR3 is 12 residues. The germline V gene has CDR1 MGHRA and CDR2 YSYEKL. The CDR3 reads CASSQLLAEQFF. The CDR3 DNA follows: TGCGCCAGCAGCCAACTTCTAGCGGAGCAGTTCTTC.

The chain is built from TRBV30 and TRBJ2-7; D is unresolved. The CDR3 has 13 amino acids. Germline V CDR1 and CDR2: GTSNPN, SVGIG (reference sequence). V was trimmed by 2 bases and J by 2 bases, leaving 10 bases between them. This chain's CDR3 is CAWSPWVTYEQYF. The CDR3 nucleotides are TGTGCCTGGAGTCCCTGGGTTACCTACGAGCAGTACTTC.

The V call is TRBV5-4, the J call TRBJ2-3; D might be TRBD1 (6 bases). Germline loops: CDR1 SGHNT, CDR2 YYREEE (reference sequence). The CDR3 length is 14 residues. V shed 5 bases and J shed 1 base, with 11 bases lying between them. Here the CDR3 DNA reads TGTGCCAGCAGGAATAAGGGGGGCACAGATACGCAGTATTTT. Amino acid sequence: CASRNKGGTDTQYF.

The V and J genes are TRBV5-1 and TRBJ1-1; 7 bases are a match to TRBD1. The CDR3 loop spans 15 amino acids. The V gene's germline CDR1 is SGHRS and CDR2 YFSETQ. J gave up 0 bases and V 4 bases, and 6 bases lay outside the gene matches. CDR3 coding DNA: TGCGCCAGCAGCGCCTTCGGGACAGTGAACACTGAAGCTTTCTTT. The encoded protein is CASSAFGTVNTEAFF. The full variable domain, rest sourced from reference TRBV5-1 and TRBJ1-1, is KAGVTQTPRYLIKTRGQQVTLSCSPISGHRSVSWYQQTPGQGLQFLFEYFSETQRNKGNFPGRFSGRQFSNSRSEMNVSTLELGDSALYLCASSAFGTVNTEAFFGQGTRLTVV.

This sequence joins TRBV5-1 and TRBJ2-7, with TRBD2 matching over 11 bases. The junction had 8 bases not matched to a gene; V was cut back by 0 bases and J by 3 bases. CDR1 is SGHRS, CDR2 YFSETQ, per germline. The CDR3 has 17 amino acids. The CDR3: CASSLALASGRFYEQYF. CDR3 nucleotide sequence: TGCGCCAGCAGCTTGGCCTTGGCTAGCGGGAGGTTCTACGAGCAGTACTTC.